The present TCR beta chain was sequenced within a study of cytomegalovirus exposure and HLA in healthy donors. Findings and caveats of the study: Accurate predictions that matched the HLA-A and HLA-B alleles of most subjects were reportedly made from TCR beta sequences.

In the PCR, 60 Vbeta and 13 Jbeta primers were used. TCRdb keeps only in-frame clones here, not all; method: immunoSEQ multiplex PCR. The sample contains roughly 160,000 clones, approximately 88% of which appear only once. This clone was counted a few times. Its specificity is unknown. The receptor was isolated from a boy aged 2-15 years in good health and CMV-seronegative. What was sequenced was PBMCs.

The CDR3 spells CASRTEDRNTEAFF. The CDR3 coding sequence is TGTGCCAGCAGGACTGAAGACAGGAACACTGAAGCTTTCTTT. The chain is built from TRBV6-5 and TRBJ1-1; D might be TRBD1 (5 bases). Germline CDR1 MNHEY, CDR2 SVGAGI. With 6 bases removed from V and 1 base from J, the gap between germline ends came to 12 bases. The CDR3 has 14 residues.